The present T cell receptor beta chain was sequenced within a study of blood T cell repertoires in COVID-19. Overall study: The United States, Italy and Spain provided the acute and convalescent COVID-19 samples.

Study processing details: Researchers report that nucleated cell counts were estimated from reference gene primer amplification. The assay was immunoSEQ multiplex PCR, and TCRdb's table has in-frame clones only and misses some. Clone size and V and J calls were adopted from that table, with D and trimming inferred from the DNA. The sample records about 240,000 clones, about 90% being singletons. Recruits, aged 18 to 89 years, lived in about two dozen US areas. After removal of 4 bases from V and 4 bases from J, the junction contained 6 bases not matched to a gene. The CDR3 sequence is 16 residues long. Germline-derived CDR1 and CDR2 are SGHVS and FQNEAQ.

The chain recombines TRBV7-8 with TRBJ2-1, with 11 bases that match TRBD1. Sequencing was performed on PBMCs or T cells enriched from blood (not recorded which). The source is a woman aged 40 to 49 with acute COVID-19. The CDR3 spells CASSSKDRGPYNEQFF. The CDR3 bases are TGTGCCAGCAGCTCAAAGGACAGGGGGCCTTACAATGAGCAGTTCTTC.